The 24 T cell receptor beta chains presented below share a single source sample, sequenced in a study of T cell therapy after organ transplantation. The assay was immunoSEQ multiplex PCR, and TCRdb's table has in-frame clones only and misses some. Counted here are about 18,000 clones, over 75% occurring once; the ten biggest clones make up less than 40%. Time point here: 20-29 weeks after completion of therapy. No cognate antigen is known for these TCRs. The starting material was CD8+ T cells from blood, obtained after autologous CMV-specific T cell therapy. The receptor source for this set is a human patient who had received a solid organ transplant and had CMV disease. Some T cells may have originated in the graft donor.

V and J are TRBV5-4 and TRBJ2-2, with D hard to call. V was shortened by 1 base and J by 1 base, with 5 bases between the two germline ends. The CDR3 is made up of 14 amino acids. Per the germline V gene, CDR1 is SGHNT and CDR2 is YYREEE (reference sequence). The chain's CDR3 is CASSLMGNTGELFF. The DNA for the CDR3 is TGTGCCAGCAGCTTGATGGGGAACACCGGGGAGCTGTTTTTT.

The chain employs TRBV27 and TRBJ1-1, with 9 bases identical to TRBD1. CDR1 is MNHEY and CDR2 is SMNVEV in the germline V gene (reference sequence). The CDR3 runs 16 residues. V shed 5 bases and J 0 bases; nucleotides not matched to a gene: 7. CDR3 protein: CASSPNRGHLNTEAFF. CDR3 nucleotides: TGTGCCAGCAGTCCAAACAGGGGGCATCTGAACACTGAAGCTTTCTTT.

The V and J genes are TRBV19 and TRBJ1-2; TRBD1 is a possible D gene (6 bases). V was cut by 3 bases and J by 4 bases, with 12 bases left in between. CDR3 length equals 14 residues. Germline CDR1 is LNHDA and CDR2 is SQIVND (reference sequence). CDR3 in amino acids: CASSIPGDSYGYTF. The CDR3 region has the DNA TGTGCCAGTAGTATCCCAGGGGATAGCTATGGCTACACCTTC.

The chain joins TRBV29-1 to TRBJ1-1; no reliable D call. From germline, CDR1 is SQVTM and CDR2 ANQGSEA. V was shortened by 1 base and J by 4 bases, with 10 bases between the two germline ends. The CDR3 is 13 amino acids. The CDR3 here is CSVEVEKATEAFF. The CDR3 DNA follows: TGCAGCGTTGAAGTCGAAAAGGCCACTGAAGCTTTCTTT. The entire variable domain, with the rest obtained from reference TRBV29-1 and TRBJ1-1, is as follows: SAVISQKPSRDICQRGTSLTIQCQVDSQVTMMFWYRQQPGQSLTLIATANQGSEATYESGFVIDKFPISRPNLTFSTLTVSNMSPEDSSIYLCSVEVEKATEAFFGQGTRLTVV.

J is TRBJ2-7 and V is TRBV4-2; D might be TRBD2 (5 bases). Germline CDR1 LGHNA, CDR2 YNFKEQ. This CDR3 has 14 amino acids. The ends were cut back, 1 base at V and 0 bases at J, with 7 bases in the middle. Here the CDR3 reads CASSQGGYSYEQYF. CDR3 DNA: TGTGCCAGCAGCCAAGGAGGGTACTCCTACGAGCAGTACTTC.

This rearrangement joins TRBV4-1 to TRBJ1-2; D unclear. From germline, CDR1 is MGHRA and CDR2 YSYEKL. CDR3 length: 15 amino acids. With 3 bases removed from V and 5 bases from J, the gap between germline ends came to 16 bases. The CDR3, as DNA: TGCGCCAGCAGCCAGTTGGGTGACGGGAGGTATGGCTACACCTTC. Protein sequence: CASSQLGDGRYGYTF.

This chain connects TRBV5-1 to TRBJ2-7, with D perhaps TRBD2 (6 bases). Per the germline V gene, CDR1 is SGHRS and CDR2 is YFSETQ. Deletions cut 3 bases from V and 2 bases from J, with 15 bases between. The CDR3 is made up of 15 amino acids. This CDR3 is CASSWRDDVPYEQYF. The CDR3 DNA is TGCGCCAGCAGCTGGCGGGACGATGTTCCCTACGAGCAGTACTTC.

This rearrangement joins TRBV4-1 to TRBJ1-2; 10 positions match TRBD1. The germline gives CDR1 MGHRA, CDR2 YSYEKL. The trim removed 4 bases at V and 10 bases at J, leaving 9 bases unmatched. The CDR3 consists of 14 residues. CDR3 sequence (DNA): TGCGCCAGCAGCCCCAGTGGGACAGGGGTGTACTACACCTTC. Encoded protein: CASSPSGTGVYYTF.

This chain joins TRBV10-1 and TRBJ2-3; D may correspond to TRBD1 or TRBD2 (7 bases each). Germline CDR1 is WNHNN and CDR2 is SYGVQD (reference sequence). The CDR3 length is 18 residues. Trimming shortened V by 6 bases and J by 6 bases, and 28 bases separated the two germline ends. The CDR3: CASSSGTAGLSQRDTQYF. DNA of the CDR3: TGCGCCAGCAGCTCCGGGACAGCGGGACTCTCCCAGCGGGATACGCAGTATTTT.

The rearrangement uses TRBV5-5 and TRBJ1-5, with D hard to call. The germline V gene has CDR1 SGHKS and CDR2 YYEKEE (reference sequence). Deletions cut 2 bases from V and 2 bases from J, with 20 bases between. CDR3 size: 18 residues. CDR3 sequence: CASSFQDTDYVGNQPQHF. The DNA of the CDR3 is TGTGCCAGCAGCTTCCAAGATACTGACTATGTTGGCAATCAGCCCCAGCATTTT.

This clone was seen a few times. The J gene is TRBJ2-7, the V gene TRBV27, with 7 bases fitting TRBD2. CDR1 MNHEY and CDR2 SMNVEV come from the germline V gene (reference sequence). CDR3 length: 15 residues. The trim removed 5 bases at V and 2 bases at J, leaving 9 bases unmatched. The CDR3 nucleotides read TGTGCCAGCAGTCCTACTAGCGTCTTGCCCTACGAGCAGTACTTC. Protein product: CASSPTSVLPYEQYF.

This clone was seen a single time. CDR3 sequence reads: CASSDRGETQYF. In DNA form, the CDR3 reads TGTGCCAGCTCGGACAGGGGGGAGACCCAGTACTTC. This chain joins TRBV7-8 and TRBJ2-5; 10 nucleotides agree with TRBD1. In germline, CDR1 is SGHVS, CDR2 FQNEAQ. V lost 8 bases to trimming and J lost 5 bases; unmatched junction nucleotides: 2. CDR3 size: 12 residues.

The V and J genes are TRBV5-8 and TRBJ2-7; 8 bases agree with TRBD2. The junction had 8 bases not matched to a gene; V was cut back by 4 bases and J by 5 bases. The CDR3 runs 14 residues. Germline CDR1 reads SGHTS; CDR2 reads YDEGEE. The CDR3 reads CASSQPGGIHEQYF. CDR3 sequence (DNA): TGTGCCAGCAGCCAACCGGGAGGGATCCACGAGCAGTACTTC.

This clone occurred a few times. J is TRBJ1-5 and V is TRBV2; 8 nucleotides align to TRBD1. Germline assignment: CDR1 SNHLY and CDR2 FYNNEI. Trimming took 7 bases from V and 5 from J; bases not matched to a gene: 4. CDR3 length equals 13 residues. This chain's CDR3 is CASTSTGDQPQHF. In DNA, the CDR3 is TGTGCCAGCACCTCGACAGGGGATCAGCCCCAGCATTTT.

The chain links TRBV6-4 to TRBJ2-6; a weak D match, TRBD2 (6 bases). The V end lost 2 bases, the J end lost 1 base, and 9 bases lay between the germline ends. The CDR3 consists of 16 residues. Germline V gene lookup returns CDR1 MRHNA and CDR2 SNTAGT. CDR3 in amino acids: CASSDEGRSGANVLTF. In nucleotides, the CDR3 is TGTGCCAGCAGTGACGAAGGGAGGTCTGGGGCCAACGTCCTGACTTTC.

In its sample, this clone was seen a few times. Distinct nucleotide sequences in the sample also encode this CDR3. The chain links TRBV6-4 to TRBJ2-1; 9 nucleotides match TRBD2. Losses at the gene ends were 2 bases for V and 5 bases for J; bases not matched to a gene: 4. CDR3 size: 15 residues. Germline CDR1 reads MRHNA; CDR2 reads SNTAGT. DNA of the CDR3: TGTGCCAGCAGTGACCGAGCGGGAGGAAACAATGAGCAGTTCTTC. Residues: CASSDRAGGNNEQFF.

This rearrangement joins TRBV6-5 to TRBJ2-7, with TRBD1 matching over 7 bases. Per the germline V gene, CDR1 is MNHEY and CDR2 is SVGAGI. The CDR3 covers 16 residues. V gave up 0 bases and J gave up 1 base; unmatched junction bases: 6. The chain's CDR3 is CASSYSTGTVSYEQYF. CDR3 nucleotide sequence: TGTGCCAGCAGTTACTCTACCGGGACAGTGTCCTACGAGCAGTACTTC.

The V gene is TRBV11-3, the J gene TRBJ2-5; D not certain. The ends were cut back, 6 bases at V and 4 bases at J, with 18 bases in the middle. CDR3 length equals 15 residues. Germline values: CDR1 SGHNT, CDR2 YENEEA. CDR3 sequence: CASRRRSSQGETQYF. CDR3 in DNA: TGTGCCAGCAGGCGACGGAGCTCACAAGGAGAGACCCAGTACTTC.

This clone was seen only once. V and J are TRBV5-4 and TRBJ1-2, with a weak D call TRBD1 (5 bases). The V end lost 3 bases, the J end lost 8 bases, and 11 bases lay between the germline ends. This CDR3 comprises 12 residues. Germline V gene data show CDR1 as SGHNT and CDR2 as YYREEE (reference sequence). In DNA form, the CDR3 reads TGTGCCAGCAGCTGGGACGAGAGCGGCTACACCTTC. It codes for CASSWDESGYTF.

This clone was found once. The rearrangement uses TRBV19 and TRBJ2-3, with TRBD2 matching over 10 bases. V was clipped by 4 bases and J by 3 bases; unmatched bases: 4. The germline V gene has CDR1 LNHDA and CDR2 SQIVND (reference sequence). This CDR3 is built from 15 residues. CDR3 protein: CASSSLAGETDTQYF. The CDR3 region has the DNA TGTGCCAGTAGTAGTCTAGCGGGAGAGACAGATACGCAGTATTTT.

The rearrangement joins TRBV4-2 to TRBJ2-7, with 10 bases matching TRBD2. V gave up 4 bases and J gave up 0 bases; unmatched junction bases: 6. Germline CDR1 is LGHNA and CDR2 is YNFKEQ. CDR3 length equals 16 residues. The CDR3 sequence: CASSPTSGGVSYEQYF. CDR3 nucleotides: TGTGCCAGCAGCCCCACCAGCGGGGGGGTCTCCTACGAGCAGTACTTC.

The V call is TRBV14, the J call TRBJ1-2; perhaps TRBD1 as D (5 bases). Germline V gives CDR1 SGHDN, CDR2 FVKESK. V lost 1 base and J lost 5, with 11 bases in between. This CDR3 spans 14 amino acids. CDR3 in DNA: TGTGCCAGCAGCCAAGTGGGACGAAGATATGGCTACACCTTC. This sequence encodes CASSQVGRRYGYTF.

J is TRBJ2-5 and V is TRBV4-2; D is undetermined. From germline, CDR1 is LGHNA and CDR2 YNFKEQ. The CDR3 runs 18 residues. V was pared by 0 bases and J by 3 bases, with 20 bases between. The CDR3 DNA follows: TGTGCCAGCAGCCAAGACGTGTCCTACGAGGTCTACAAAGAGACCCAGTACTTC. The encoded protein is CASSQDVSYEVYKETQYF.

J is TRBJ2-1 and V is TRBV4-2; 16 bases fit TRBD2. Germline CDR1 LGHNA, CDR2 YNFKEQ. The CDR3 contains 16 residues. With 4 bases clipped from V and 7 bases from J, the junction kept 4 bases outside the gene matches. As DNA, the CDR3 is TGTGCCAGCAGCCTTGGGACTAGCGGGGGGGCAAATGAGCAGTTCTTC. Translation gives CASSLGTSGGANEQFF.